These 18 T cell receptor beta chains were sequenced from one sample in a study of monozygotic twins with inflammatory bowel disease. For each CDR3 protein, TCRdb gives one entry from its re-call of the 5' RACE reads, without DNA. This sample's clone table lists around 47,000 distinct CDR3 sequences. The sequenced material came from blood. Receptors originate from a human donor with ulcerative colitis or Crohn's disease, or a healthy co-twin of an affected twin (not recorded which).

This chain links TRBV20-1 with TRBJ2-5; TCRdb outputs TRBD2, but without DNA this stays unchecked. Germline lookup yields CDR1 DFQATT and CDR2 SNEGSKA (reference sequence). The CDR3 spans 13 residues. The CDR3 reads CSATGLREETQYF.

The chain uses TRBV5-1 and TRBJ2-2. Germline V gene data show CDR1 as SGHRS and CDR2 as YFSETQ. The CDR3 loop spans 15 amino acids. This CDR3 reads CASSLRFTETGELFF.

V usage is TRBV2 and J usage is TRBJ2-7; TCRdb names TRBD1, which stays unverified in the absence of DNA. The germline V gene has CDR1 SNHLY and CDR2 FYNNEI. The CDR3 contains 12 residues. The CDR3 loop is CASSGTGFEQYF.

The chain carries TRBV5-1 and TRBJ2-7; TCRdb lists TRBD2, though no DNA is available to test this call. Germline assignment: CDR1 SGHRS and CDR2 YFSETQ. The CDR3 loop spans 16 amino acids. The CDR3 spells CASSLPGTSGSHEQYF.

This sequence joins TRBV28 and TRBJ2-1; TCRdb outputs TRBD2, but without DNA this stays unchecked. Germline V gives CDR1 MDHEN, CDR2 SYDVKM. CDR3 length: 16 amino acids. The CDR3 reads CASSFAGTSGYNEQFF.

The chain links TRBV23-1 to TRBJ2-7; TCRdb designates TRBD2, a call that cannot be tested without DNA. TRBV23-1 qualifies as an ORF whose function is uncertain. The CDR3 consists of 15 residues. The CDR3 loop reads CASSQPGTATYEQYF.

This chain joins TRBV28 and TRBJ1-2; TCRdb designates TRBD1, a call that cannot be tested without DNA. The CDR3 contains 13 residues. Germline loops: CDR1 MDHEN, CDR2 SYDVKM. The CDR3 protein is CASSPGGSRDYTF.

The V gene is TRBV7-9, the J gene TRBJ1-1; TCRdb reports TRBD1, a call that lacks DNA to check it against. The V gene's germline CDR1 is SEHNR and CDR2 FQNEAQ (reference sequence). The CDR3 extends over 15 amino acids. CDR3 loop: CASSLGGGRRTEAFF.

V and J are TRBV20-1 and TRBJ2-1. CDR1 and CDR2 from the germline V gene are DFQATT and SNEGSKA (reference sequence). This CDR3 has 14 amino acids. The CDR3 region is CSASLDPTYNEQFF.

V gene TRBV7-8 combines with J gene TRBJ1-2; TCRdb outputs TRBD1, but without DNA this stays unchecked. Germline lookup yields CDR1 SGHVS and CDR2 FQNEAQ. The CDR3 is made up of 16 amino acids. This CDR3 reads CASSLGGTGAWGGYTF.

The rearrangement links TRBV3-1 to TRBJ1-5. This CDR3 is built from 13 residues. Germline V gene lookup returns CDR1 LGHDT and CDR2 YNNKEL (reference sequence). CDR3 residues: CASSQGFNQPQHF.

J is TRBJ2-3 and V is TRBV3-1. Per the germline V gene, CDR1 is LGHDT and CDR2 is YNNKEL (reference sequence). This CDR3 is built from 14 residues. The CDR3: CASSQRNVADTQYF.

This chain uses TRBV3-1 with TRBJ2-7; TCRdb indicates TRBD2, and absent DNA this call remains unverified. CDR3 length equals 17 residues. CDR1 and CDR2 (germline): LGHDT, YNNKEL (reference sequence). The CDR3 reads CASSQPLGTSGTYEQYF.

The J gene is TRBJ2-1, the V gene TRBV5-4; TCRdb returns TRBD1, unconfirmable since there is no DNA. The germline V gene encodes CDR1 SGHNT and CDR2 YYREEE (reference sequence). This CDR3 spans 15 amino acids. The CDR3 reads CASSLDRGPYNEQFF. Looking up the rest from reference TRBV5-4 and TRBJ2-1 gives the full variable domain: ETGVTQSPTHLIKTRGQQVTLRCSSQSGHNTVSWYQQALGQGPQFIFQYYREEENGRGNFPPRFSGLQFPNYSSELNVNALELDDSALYLCASSLDRGPYNEQFFGPGTRLTVL.

The rearrangement uses TRBV6-1 and TRBJ2-7; checking the TCRdb D call of TRBD1 is not possible without DNA. Germline-derived CDR1 and CDR2 are MNHNS and SASEGT. This CDR3 contains 12 residues. The chain's CDR3 is CASSPGTHEQYF.

V gene TRBV4-1 combines with J gene TRBJ2-7. Germline assignment: CDR1 MGHRA and CDR2 YSYEKL. This CDR3 is 15 amino acids long. The CDR3: CASSQDQGLGYEQYF.

The rearrangement uses TRBV30 and TRBJ2-5; TCRdb lists TRBD2, though no DNA is available to test this call. From germline, CDR1 is GTSNPN and CDR2 SVGIG (reference sequence). This CDR3 comprises 14 residues. The CDR3 region is CACRESGSGETQYF. Full variable domain (missing parts from reference TRBV30 and TRBJ2-5): SQTIHQWPATLVQPVGSPLSLECTVEGTSNPNLYWYRQAAGRGLQLLFYSVGIGQISSEVPQNLSASRPQDRQFILSSKKLLLSDSGFYLCACRESGSGETQYFGPGTRLLVL.

The chain has TRBV7-2 and TRBJ2-7. Germline V gives CDR1 SGHTA, CDR2 FQGNSA. The CDR3 loop spans 15 amino acids. CDR3 residues: CASSLAPGHRYEQYF. The variable domain in full, completed from reference TRBV7-2 and TRBJ2-7, reads GAGVSQSPSNKVTEKGKDVELRCDPISGHTALYWYRQSLGQGLEFLIYFQGNSAPDKSGLPSDRFSAERTGGSVSTLTIQRTQQEDSAVYLCASSLAPGHRYEQYFGPGTRLTVT.